The 8 T cell receptor beta chains below all came from one sample that was sequenced in a study of blood T cell repertoires in COVID-19. Measured with immunoSEQ multiplex PCR; TCRdb has only the in-frame clones, and not every one. The repertoire holds hundreds of thousands of clones, with around nine tenths as singletons. The sequenced material came from PBMCs or T cells enriched from blood (not recorded which). Receptors originate from a woman aged 60-75 years in a cohort exposed to, infected with or recovered from COVID-19 (not recorded which).

This chain joins TRBV27 and TRBJ1-6; 12 positions agree with TRBD1. In germline, CDR1 is MNHEY, CDR2 SMNVEV (reference sequence). The CDR3 is 16 residues long. V shed 5 bases, J shed 6 bases, and the junction held 5 bases outside the gene matches. The CDR3 is CASSLGQGAPNSPLHF. As DNA, the CDR3 is TGTGCCAGCAGTCTGGGACAGGGGGCGCCTAATTCACCCCTCCACTTT.

V gene TRBV5-1 combines with J gene TRBJ2-3; possibly TRBD2 for D (6 bases). Per the germline V gene, CDR1 is SGHRS and CDR2 is YFSETQ. V was trimmed by 9 bases and J by 1 base, leaving 15 bases between them. There are 14 residues in the CDR3. Here the CDR3 DNA reads TGCGCCACCTCGCGGGACCTAGGCACAGATACGCAGTATTTT. Translating it yields CATSRDLGTDTQYF.

The CDR3: CASSYLDRDNYGYTF. For the CDR3, the DNA is TGTGCCAGCAGTTACCTGGACAGGGATAACTATGGCTACACCTTC. The chain uses TRBV28 and TRBJ1-2; 8 bases fit TRBD1. The V and J ends lost 4 bases and 1 base, in that order; junction bases with no gene match: 5. The CDR3 length is 15 residues. CDR1 is MDHEN, CDR2 SYDVKM, per germline.

The chain recombines TRBV15 with TRBJ1-3, with 7 bases fitting TRBD1. Trimming removed 0 bases from V and 1 base from J; junction bases left unmatched: 6. Germline CDR1 is LNHNV and CDR2 is YYDKDF (reference sequence). This CDR3 region has 17 residues. CDR3 nucleotide sequence: TGTGCCACCAGCAGAGAAGGAGCAGGGGGATCTGGAAACACCATATATTTT. It translates to CATSREGAGGSGNTIYF.

CDR3 coding DNA: TGTGCCAGCAGCCCTATGGGACTATACACCGGGGAGCTGTTTTTT. Residues: CASSPMGLYTGELFF. V gene TRBV5-6 combines with J gene TRBJ2-2; 7 nucleotides match TRBD2. This CDR3 contains 15 residues. Germline loops: CDR1 SGHDT, CDR2 YYEEEE. Unmatched junction bases numbered 6, after V lost 4 bases and J lost 3 bases.

J is TRBJ2-3 and V is TRBV27; 7 positions agree with TRBD1. The germline V gene has CDR1 MNHEY and CDR2 SMNVEV (reference sequence). V lost 6 bases and J lost 0; bases outside the gene matches: 9. The CDR3 covers 16 residues. The CDR3 protein is CASSQPGQMSTDTQYF. In DNA form, the CDR3 reads TGTGCCAGCAGCCAACCGGGACAGATGAGCACAGATACGCAGTATTTT.

The V call is TRBV27, the J call TRBJ1-5, with D possibly matching TRBD1 (5 bases). V lost 5 bases, J lost 5 bases, and 13 bases lay in between. Germline lookup yields CDR1 MNHEY and CDR2 SMNVEV (reference sequence). This CDR3 is 14 amino acids long. The CDR3 nucleotides read TGTGCCAGCAGTGGTGTAGGGGCCCATCAGCCCCAGCATTTT. It yields the protein CASSGVGAHQPQHF.

The genes are TRBV30 and TRBJ2-7; tentative D call: TRBD1 (6 bases). Germline CDR1 is GTSNPN and CDR2 is SVGIG (reference sequence). The V and J ends lost 5 bases and 0 bases respectively, with 14 bases between them. The CDR3 has 14 amino acids. The CDR3 nucleotides read TGTGCCTGGGGACATGGGGGCTCCTCCTACGAGCAGTACTTC. Its translation is CAWGHGGSSYEQYF.